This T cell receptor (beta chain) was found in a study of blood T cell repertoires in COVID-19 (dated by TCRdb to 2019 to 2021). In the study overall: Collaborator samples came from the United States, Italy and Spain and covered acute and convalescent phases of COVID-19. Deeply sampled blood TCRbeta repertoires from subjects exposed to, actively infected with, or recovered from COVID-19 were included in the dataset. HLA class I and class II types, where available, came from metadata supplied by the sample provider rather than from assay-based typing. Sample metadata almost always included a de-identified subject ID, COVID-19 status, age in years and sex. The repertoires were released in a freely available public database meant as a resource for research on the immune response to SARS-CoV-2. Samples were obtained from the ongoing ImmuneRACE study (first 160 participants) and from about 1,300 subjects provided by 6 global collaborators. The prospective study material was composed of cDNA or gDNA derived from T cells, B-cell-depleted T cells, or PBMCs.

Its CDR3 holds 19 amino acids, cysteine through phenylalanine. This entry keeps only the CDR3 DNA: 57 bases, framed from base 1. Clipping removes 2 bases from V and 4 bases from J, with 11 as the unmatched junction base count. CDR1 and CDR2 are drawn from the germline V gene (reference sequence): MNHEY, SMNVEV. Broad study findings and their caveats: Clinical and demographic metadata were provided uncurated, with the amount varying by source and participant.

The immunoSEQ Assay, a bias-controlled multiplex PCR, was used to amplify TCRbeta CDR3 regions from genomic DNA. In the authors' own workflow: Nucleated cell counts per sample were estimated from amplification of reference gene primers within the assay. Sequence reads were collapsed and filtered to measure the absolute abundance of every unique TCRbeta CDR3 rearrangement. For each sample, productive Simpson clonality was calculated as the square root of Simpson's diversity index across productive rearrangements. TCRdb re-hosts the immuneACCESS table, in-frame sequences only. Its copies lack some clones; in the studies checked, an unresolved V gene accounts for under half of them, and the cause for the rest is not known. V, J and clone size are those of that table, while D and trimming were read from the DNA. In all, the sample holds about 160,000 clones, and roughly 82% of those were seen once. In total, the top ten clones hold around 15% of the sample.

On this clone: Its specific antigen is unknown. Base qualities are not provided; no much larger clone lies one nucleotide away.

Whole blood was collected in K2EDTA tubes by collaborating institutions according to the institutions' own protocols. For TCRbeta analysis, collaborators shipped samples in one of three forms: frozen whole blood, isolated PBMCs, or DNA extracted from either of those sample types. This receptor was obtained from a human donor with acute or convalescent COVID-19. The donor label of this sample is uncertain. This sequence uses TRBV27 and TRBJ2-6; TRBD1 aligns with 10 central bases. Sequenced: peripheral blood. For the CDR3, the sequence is CASSLKGQGVLGGANVLTF. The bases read TGTGCCAGCAGTTTAAAAGGACAGGGGGTTTTGGGGGGGGCCAACGTCCTGACTTTC.